The 7 T cell receptor beta chains below all came from one sample that was sequenced in a study of cytomegalovirus exposure and HLA in healthy donors. This PCR relied on a set of 60 Vbeta primers and 13 Jbeta primers. The method was immunoSEQ multiplex PCR; TCRdb's version includes in-frame clones alone and lacks a portion of them. This table has approximately 150,000 clones, approximately 80% appearing once. The sample consisted of PBMCs. These receptors all stem from a woman aged 25 to 39 in good health and CMV-seronegative.

This sequence joins TRBV4-1 and TRBJ1-1; 8 bases map to TRBD1. The CDR3 contains 16 residues. The ends lost 1 base at V and 5 bases at J; junction bases unmatched: 9. The germline V gene encodes CDR1 MGHRA and CDR2 YSYEKL. The CDR3 loop reads CASSQGQGAGYTEAFF. In DNA form, the CDR3 reads TGCGCCAGCAGCCAAGGTCAGGGGGCAGGTTATACTGAAGCTTTCTTT.

The V call is TRBV10-3, the J call TRBJ2-7; weak D call: TRBD2 (6 bases). Germline loops: CDR1 ENHRY, CDR2 SYGVKD. The CDR3 is made up of 15 amino acids. V lost 0 bases and J 5 bases, leaving 14 bases between the germline ends. In DNA, the CDR3 is TGTGCCATCAGTGAGTCGTACGGGGGATTGAACGAGCAGTACTTC. The encoded protein is CAISESYGGLNEQYF.

The rearrangement joins TRBV7-3 to TRBJ2-2, with 13 bases that match TRBD2. Unmatched junction bases numbered 5, after V lost 3 bases and J lost 4 bases. The CDR3 has 17 amino acids. Germline CDR1 SGHTA, CDR2 FQGTGA. The CDR3 region is CASSFGLAGVGTGELFF. Here the CDR3 DNA reads TGTGCCAGCAGCTTCGGACTAGCGGGAGTAGGCACCGGGGAGCTGTTTTTT.

This clone is a singleton in its sample. The chain recombines TRBV10-3 with TRBJ2-1, with 9 bases aligning to TRBD1. The CDR3 length is 15 residues. V lost 6 bases to trimming and J lost 3 bases; unmatched junction nucleotides: 6. The V gene's germline CDR1 is ENHRY and CDR2 SYGVKD. The CDR3 region has the DNA TGTGCCATCAGGGGGGACAGGGCAAACTACAATGAGCAGTTCTTC. Its protein product is CAIRGDRANYNEQFF.

The CDR3 sequence is CACPGSSSTEAFF. The CDR3 DNA follows: TGTGCCTGCCCTGGGTCTTCTAGCACTGAAGCTTTCTTT. The chain couples TRBV30 to TRBJ1-1; no clear D. The V gene lost 6 bases and the J gene lost 4 bases, with 15 bases spanning the gap. The CDR3 contains 13 residues. Germline CDR1 is GTSNPN and CDR2 is SVGIG (reference sequence).

The V call is TRBV7-9, the J call TRBJ2-1; no definite D call. CDR1 SEHNR and CDR2 FQNEAQ come from the germline V gene (reference sequence). The CDR3 spans 12 residues. The V end was cut by 1 base, the J end by 6 bases, with 4 bases between. CDR3 protein: CASSLVGNEQFF. The DNA for the CDR3 is TGTGCCAGCAGCTTAGTCGGCAATGAGCAGTTCTTC. Filled out from reference TRBV7-9 and TRBJ2-1, the complete variable domain reads DTGVSQNPRHKITKRGQNVTFRCDPISEHNRLYWYRQTLGQGPEFLTYFQNEAQLEKSRLLSDRFSAERPKGSFSTLEIQRTEQGDSAMYLCASSLVGNEQFFGPGTRLTVL.

V is TRBV6-1 and J is TRBJ1-1; 9 bases are shared with TRBD1. V lost 6 bases and J lost 4; bases outside the gene matches: 3. Germline CDR1 reads MNHNS; CDR2 reads SASEGT. The length of the CDR3 is 13 residues. The CDR3 here is CASRWDRVTEAFF. The CDR3 bases are TGTGCCAGCAGATGGGACAGGGTCACTGAAGCTTTCTTT.